A selection of T cell receptor beta chains follows, all from one sample in a study of T-cell memory formation after mild COVID-19. TCRdb passed the 5' RACE reads through MiXCR, listing each CDR3 protein once. The sample carries approximately 300,000 distinct CDR3 sequences, less than 20% recorded once. The source material was PBMCs or a T cell subset sorted from them (not recorded which). Receptor source: a man aged 18 to 29 who had mild COVID-19 (a few samples of this study predate the infection). Cell type and time point are not known. Both conserved end residues are part of each CDR3. The order of the fields is D gene, clone size, V gene, J gene, CDR3 protein, CDR3 DNA. A D gene is named only where the DNA matches it firmly. Expanded clones get a size class; other rows say once, few or many, or leave the size out.

D gene: TRBD2; clone size: few; V gene: TRBV5-1; J gene: TRBJ2-5; CDR3 protein: CASSLVAGGATETQYF; CDR3 DNA: TGCGCCAGCAGCTTGGTGGCCGGGGGGGCCACTGAGACCCAGTACTTC
D gene: -; clone size: -; V gene: TRBV5-1; J gene: TRBJ1-2; CDR3 protein: CASSLQGEVHYGYTF; CDR3 DNA: TGCGCCAGCAGTTTACAGGGCGAGGTTCACTATGGCTACACCTTC
D gene: -; clone size: -; V gene: TRBV6-2/TRBV6-3; J gene: TRBJ1-2; CDR3 protein: CASSYPTYGYTF; CDR3 DNA: TGTGCCAGCAGTTACCCTACCTATGGCTACACCTTC
D gene: -; clone size: few; V gene: TRBV5-1; J gene: TRBJ2-7; CDR3 protein: CASSYRDSHYEQYF; CDR3 DNA: TGCGCCAGCAGCTACCGGGACTCACACTACGAGCAGTACTTC
D gene: -; clone size: few; V gene: TRBV7-6; J gene: TRBJ2-7; CDR3 protein: CASSNTYEQYF; CDR3 DNA: TGTGCCAGCAGCAATACCTACGAGCAGTACTTC
D gene: -; clone size: many; V gene: TRBV19; J gene: TRBJ1-5; CDR3 protein: CASNPPAPNQPQHF; CDR3 DNA: TGTGCCAGTAACCCTCCAGCGCCCAATCAGCCCCAGCATTTT
D gene: TRBD1; clone size: few; V gene: TRBV7-3; J gene: TRBJ2-3; CDR3 protein: CASSFQGQGFTDTQYF; CDR3 DNA: TGTGCCAGCAGCTTTCAGGGACAGGGGTTCACAGATACGCAGTATTTT
D gene: TRBD1; clone size: few; V gene: TRBV15; J gene: TRBJ2-3; CDR3 protein: CATSRDGTGVRTDTQYF; CDR3 DNA: TGTGCCACCAGCAGAGATGGGACAGGGGTGCGCACAGATACGCAGTATTTT
D gene: TRBD1; clone size: -; V gene: TRBV7-2; J gene: TRBJ1-2; CDR3 protein: CASKTGDANYGYTF; CDR3 DNA: TGTGCCAGCAAAACAGGGGACGCTAACTATGGCTACACCTTC
D gene: -; clone size: -; V gene: TRBV7-2; J gene: TRBJ1-5; CDR3 protein: CASSLTKNQPQHF; CDR3 DNA: TGTGCCAGCAGCTTAACAAAAAATCAGCCCCAGCATTTT
D gene: -; clone size: -; V gene: TRBV7-9; J gene: TRBJ1-6; CDR3 protein: CASSVGGGDHYNSPLHF; CDR3 DNA: TGTGCCAGCAGCGTGGGTGGAGGGGACCACTATAATTCACCCCTCCACTTT
D gene: -; clone size: -; V gene: TRBV7-2; J gene: TRBJ1-2; CDR3 protein: CASTLGGGYGYTF; CDR3 DNA: TGTGCCAGCACCCTAGGGGGGGGCTATGGCTACACCTTC
D gene: -; clone size: few; V gene: TRBV29-1; J gene: TRBJ2-7; CDR3 protein: CSVVGGSYEQYF; CDR3 DNA: TGCAGCGTTGTCGGGGGCTCCTACGAGCAGTACTTC
D gene: -; clone size: -; V gene: TRBV7-9; J gene: TRBJ2-1; CDR3 protein: CASSPLGWQFF; CDR3 DNA: TGTGCCAGCAGTCCTTTGGGCTGGCAGTTCTTC
D gene: TRBD1; clone size: -; V gene: TRBV7-9; J gene: TRBJ2-4; CDR3 protein: CASSDGTGVTKNIQYF; CDR3 DNA: TGTGCCAGCAGCGATGGGACAGGGGTAACCAAAAACATTCAGTACTTC
D gene: -; clone size: -; V gene: TRBV7-9; J gene: TRBJ2-5; CDR3 protein: CASSLGPSLEYF; CDR3 DNA: TGTGCCAGCAGCTTAGGCCCCTCCCTCGAGTACTTC
D gene: TRBD1; clone size: -; V gene: TRBV25-1; J gene: TRBJ1-4; CDR3 protein: CASSSPGTGKVTEKLFF; CDR3 DNA: TGTGCCAGCAGTTCACCGGGGACAGGGAAGGTGACGGAAAAACTGTTTTTT
D gene: TRBD1; clone size: -; V gene: TRBV28; J gene: TRBJ2-1; CDR3 protein: CASRGTGVSYNEQFF; CDR3 DNA: TGTGCCAGCAGGGGAACAGGGGTGTCCTACAATGAGCAGTTCTTC
D gene: -; clone size: -; V gene: TRBV20-1; J gene: TRBJ2-3; CDR3 protein: CSANLRGLAGPRVQYF; CDR3 DNA: TGCAGTGCTAACCTTAGGGGGCTAGCGGGTCCTCGGGTGCAGTATTTT
D gene: -; clone size: few; V gene: TRBV5-1; J gene: TRBJ2-2; CDR3 protein: CASSFEGTGELFF; CDR3 DNA: TGCGCCAGCAGCTTCGAGGGCACCGGGGAGCTGTTTTTT
D gene: -; clone size: -; V gene: TRBV7-8; J gene: TRBJ2-7; CDR3 protein: CASSSPGPPWEQYF; CDR3 DNA: TGTGCCAGCAGTTCGCCGGGACCGCCATGGGAGCAGTACTTC
D gene: TRBD2; clone size: few; V gene: TRBV7-3; J gene: TRBJ2-7; CDR3 protein: CASSPSGGPENYEQYF; CDR3 DNA: TGTGCCAGCAGCCCTAGCGGGGGGCCAGAGAATTACGAGCAGTACTTC
D gene: TRBD1; clone size: few; V gene: TRBV5-6; J gene: TRBJ1-2; CDR3 protein: CASSIRTGVVGYTF; CDR3 DNA: TGTGCCAGCAGCATACGGACAGGGGTTGTGGGCTACACCTTC
D gene: TRBD1; clone size: -; V gene: TRBV7-2; J gene: TRBJ1-2; CDR3 protein: CASSLDVGAGGNYGYTF; CDR3 DNA: TGTGCCAGCAGCTTAGATGTCGGGGCAGGGGGTAACTATGGCTACACCTTC
D gene: -; clone size: -; V gene: TRBV15; J gene: TRBJ2-3; CDR3 protein: CATSRGSGQAKQYF; CDR3 DNA: TGTGCCACCAGCAGAGGGTCGGGCCAGGCGAAGCAGTATTTT
D gene: TRBD2; clone size: many; V gene: TRBV12-3/TRBV12-4; J gene: TRBJ2-1; CDR3 protein: CASSSGGGAKDEQFF; CDR3 DNA: TGTGCCAGCAGTTCCGGCGGGGGGGCCAAGGATGAGCAGTTCTTC
D gene: TRBD1; clone size: few; V gene: TRBV5-5; J gene: TRBJ1-1; CDR3 protein: CASRGYQGAATEAFF; CDR3 DNA: TGTGCCAGCAGAGGTTACCAGGGGGCCGCGACTGAAGCTTTCTTT
D gene: TRBD1; clone size: -; V gene: TRBV2; J gene: TRBJ1-2; CDR3 protein: CAGQPDREDNYGYTF; CDR3 DNA: TGTGCCGGACAACCGGACAGGGAAGATAACTATGGCTACACCTTC
D gene: TRBD1; clone size: once; V gene: TRBV10-3; J gene: TRBJ2-1; CDR3 protein: CAIAGTGYNEQFF; CDR3 DNA: TGTGCCATCGCCGGGACAGGGTACAATGAGCAGTTCTTC
D gene: -; clone size: -; V gene: TRBV6-6; J gene: TRBJ1-2; CDR3 protein: CASSLVATRGYTF; CDR3 DNA: TGTGCCAGCAGCCTCGTGGCTACTCGTGGCTACACCTTC
D gene: -; clone size: -; V gene: TRBV7-9; J gene: TRBJ2-2; CDR3 protein: CASSPPQGWGLFGELFF; CDR3 DNA: TGTGCCAGCAGCCCCCCGCAGGGGTGGGGTCTGTTCGGGGAGCTGTTTTTT
D gene: -; clone size: many; V gene: TRBV5-1; J gene: TRBJ2-7; CDR3 protein: CASSLDTATYEQYF; CDR3 DNA: TGCGCCAGCAGCTTGGATACAGCAACCTACGAGCAGTACTTC
D gene: -; clone size: -; V gene: TRBV2; J gene: TRBJ2-3; CDR3 protein: CASRGPYTDTQYF; CDR3 DNA: TGTGCCAGCAGGGGGCCATACACAGATACGCAGTATTTT
D gene: -; clone size: -; V gene: TRBV6-5; J gene: TRBJ1-2; CDR3 protein: CASSYGGTPNYGYTF; CDR3 DNA: TGTGCCAGCAGTTATGGTGGAACCCCTAACTATGGCTACACCTTC
D gene: -; clone size: few; V gene: TRBV5-1; J gene: TRBJ2-7; CDR3 protein: CASTYDSSSSYEQYF; CDR3 DNA: TGCGCCAGTACTTACGACAGTTCGAGCTCCTACGAGCAGTACTTC
D gene: TRBD1; clone size: few; V gene: TRBV4-1; J gene: TRBJ2-5; CDR3 protein: CASSPGPATGQETQYF; CDR3 DNA: TGCGCCAGCAGCCCTGGGCCCGCGACAGGGCAAGAGACCCAGTACTTC
D gene: TRBD2; clone size: -; V gene: TRBV12-3/TRBV12-4; J gene: TRBJ2-1; CDR3 protein: CASRPGTSGVNEQFF; CDR3 DNA: TGTGCCAGCAGACCCGGGACTAGCGGGGTCAATGAGCAGTTCTTC
D gene: -; clone size: few; V gene: TRBV6-5; J gene: TRBJ2-1; CDR3 protein: CASSHGNEQFF; CDR3 DNA: TGTGCCAGCAGCCACGGCAATGAGCAGTTCTTC
D gene: -; clone size: -; V gene: TRBV18; J gene: TRBJ1-1; CDR3 protein: CASSPLARLNTEAFF; CDR3 DNA: TGTGCCAGCTCACCATTAGCCAGGCTGAACACTGAAGCTTTCTTT
D gene: -; clone size: few; V gene: TRBV7-9; J gene: TRBJ2-4; CDR3 protein: CASSSWTVQNIQYF; CDR3 DNA: TGTGCCAGCAGCTCATGGACAGTACAAAACATTCAGTACTTC
D gene: TRBD1; clone size: few; V gene: TRBV15; J gene: TRBJ2-2; CDR3 protein: CATSRDRGTTGELFF; CDR3 DNA: TGTGCCACCAGCAGGGACAGGGGAACAACCGGGGAGCTGTTTTTT